This is a list of T cell receptor beta chains from one sample in a study of blood T cell repertoires in COVID-19. TCRdb's table, derived via immunoSEQ multiplex PCR, lists solely in-frame clones and lacks some. The table has about 110,000 clones, 71% seen once. The sequenced material came from peripheral blood. The receptors were sampled from a human donor with acute or convalescent COVID-19. The donor label of this sample is uncertain. Both conserved end residues are part of each CDR3. D genes are given only for firm matches. The size field is filled for only some rows; it gives once, few, many or a size class.

v_gene	d_gene	j_gene	abundance	CDR3aa	CDR3nt
TRBV18	TRBD1	TRBJ2-1	.	CASSPGQGGNEQFF	TGTGCCAGCTCACCGGGACAGGGAGGGAATGAGCAGTTCTTC
TRBV11-3	TRBD1	TRBJ2-3	.	CASSPGQVGGTDTQYF	TGTGCCAGCAGCCCCGGACAGGTCGGAGGCACAGATACGCAGTATTTT
TRBV18	TRBD2	TRBJ2-1	.	CASSPLAGGTSNEQFF	TGTGCCAGCTCTCCGCTAGCGGGGGGCACAAGCAATGAGCAGTTCTTC
TRBV3-1/TRBV3-2	TRBD2	TRBJ2-3	.	CASSQDTSGGARDTQYF	TGTGCCAGCAGCCAAGACACCTCCGGGGGGGCCCGGGATACGCAGTATTTT
TRBV7-9	.	TRBJ1-2	.	CASSLGQGNGYTF	TGTGCCAGCAGCTTAGGGCAGGGCAATGGCTACACCTTC
TRBV19	.	TRBJ1-4	.	CASSPVLNEKLFF	TGTGCCAGTAGCCCGGTCCTAAATGAAAAACTGTTTTTT
TRBV28	TRBD1	TRBJ2-7	.	CASRHDRGQQYF	TGTGCCAGCAGACATGACAGGGGACAGCAGTACTTC
TRBV5-1	.	TRBJ1-2	.	CASSNPDRSDGYTF	TGCGCCAGCAGTAACCCTGACAGATCCGATGGCTACACCTTC
TRBV9	TRBD1	TRBJ2-2	.	CASSVEGTAGGELFF	TGTGCCAGCAGCGTAGAAGGGACAGCCGGCGGGGAGCTGTTTTTT
TRBV7-8	.	TRBJ1-2	.	CASSLVDRNYGYTF	TGTGCCAGCAGCTTAGTCGACAGAAATTATGGCTACACCTTC
TRBV28	TRBD1	TRBJ1-5	once	CATQITGTGTQPQHF	TGTGCCACCCAAATAACCGGGACAGGGACTCAGCCCCAGCATTTT
TRBV7-8	TRBD2	TRBJ2-5	.	CASSPGGASGQETQYF	TGTGCCAGCAGCCCCGGAGGGGCTAGCGGACAAGAGACCCAGTACTTC
TRBV25-1	.	TRBJ1-6	.	CASSESRGLGAPLHF	TGTGCCAGCAGTGAATCGAGGGGGTTGGGTGCACCCCTCCACTTT
TRBV9	TRBD2	TRBJ2-1	many	CASSVAGGGYNEQFF	TGTGCCAGCAGCGTAGCGGGGGGGGGTTACAATGAGCAGTTCTTC
TRBV4-1	TRBD2	TRBJ2-5	few	CASSRLAGGQAGETQYF	TGCGCCAGCAGCCGACTAGCGGGGGGCCAGGCAGGAGAGACCCAGTACTTC
TRBV5-4	TRBD1	TRBJ1-1	few	CASSSYRGQVTEAFF	TGTGCCAGCAGCTCCTACAGGGGGCAAGTCACTGAAGCTTTCTTT
TRBV28	.	TRBJ1-5	.	CASSAYRGNQPQHF	TGTGCCAGCAGTGCATACAGGGGCAATCAGCCCCAGCATTTT
TRBV7-9	.	TRBJ1-4	.	CASSLRGAETNEKLFF	TGTGCCAGCAGCTTAAGGGGCGCGGAAACTAATGAAAAACTGTTTTTT
TRBV24-1	TRBD1	TRBJ2-2	.	CATSDFRGQDLTGELFF	TGTGCCACCAGTGATTTTCGCGGACAGGATTTAACCGGGGAGCTGTTTTTT
TRBV30	.	TRBJ1-5	once	CAWSVRGAILNQPQHF	TGTGCCTGGAGTGTACGTGGAGCGATCCTCAATCAGCCCCAGCATTTT
TRBV7-8	.	TRBJ2-2	.	CASKLNRVTGELFF	TGTGCCAGCAAACTAAACAGGGTCACCGGGGAGCTGTTTTTT
TRBV20-1	.	TRBJ1-2	.	CSASDQGYGYTF	TGCAGTGCTAGTGACCAGGGCTATGGCTACACCTTC
TRBV21-1	.	TRBJ1-4	.	CASSKVSDIFATNEKLFF	TGTGCCAGCAGCAAAGTTAGTGACATCTTCGCAACTAATGAAAAACTGTTTTTT
TRBV6-1	.	TRBJ1-1	.	CASSEGPYTEAFF	TGTGCCAGCAGTGAAGGTCCCTACACTGAAGCTTTCTTT
TRBV6-2/TRBV6-3	TRBD1	TRBJ1-6	.	CASSYPTGGSAPLHF	TGTGCCAGCAGTTACCCGACAGGGGGTAGTGCACCCCTCCACTTT
TRBV7-8	TRBD1	TRBJ1-5	.	CASSSGGRQGGQPQHF	TGTGCCAGCAGCTCAGGGGGCCGACAGGGCGGCCAGCCCCAGCATTTT
TRBV5-5	TRBD1	TRBJ2-3	.	CASIPFPDRTDTQYF	TGTGCCAGCATCCCTTTCCCGGACAGGACAGATACGCAGTATTTT
TRBV12-5	.	TRBJ1-3	many	CASADVVWERLAGNTIYF	TGTGCTAGTGCCGACGTCGTGTGGGAGAGGTTGGCTGGAAACACCATATATTTT
TRBV27	TRBD1	TRBJ1-2	few	CASSLSVIEGHRGLHYGYTF	TGTGCCAGCAGTTTATCGGTTATAGAAGGTCACAGGGGGCTCCACTATGGCTACACCTTC
TRBV28	TRBD1	TRBJ1-4	.	CASRAGTGWEKLFF	TGTGCCAGCAGAGCCGGGACAGGGTGGGAAAAACTGTTTTTT
TRBV30	.	TRBJ2-7	.	CAWSSSIYEQYF	TGTGCCTGGAGCTCGTCTATTTACGAGCAGTACTTC
TRBV7-6	TRBD2	TRBJ2-5	.	CASSFALAGGRETQYF	TGTGCCAGCAGCTTCGCTTTAGCGGGGGGGCGAGAGACCCAGTACTTC
TRBV2	.	TRBJ1-2	.	CASSRDSFYGYTF	TGTGCCAGCAGCAGAGACAGTTTCTATGGCTACACCTTC
TRBV3-1/TRBV3-2	.	TRBJ2-3	.	CASSQGGAGVFTDTQYF	TGTGCCAGCAGCCAAGGGGGGGCGGGGGTCTTCACAGATACGCAGTATTTT
TRBV6-2/TRBV6-3	.	TRBJ2-2	.	CASSLYPGYGELFF	TGTGCCAGCAGCTTATACCCGGGTTACGGGGAGCTGTTTTTT
TRBV12-3/TRBV12-4	TRBD1	TRBJ1-2	.	CASSFPGGYGYTF	TGTGCCAGCAGTTTCCCAGGGGGCTATGGCTACACCTTC
TRBV28	.	TRBJ1-1	.	CASFAGRDSEAFF	TGTGCCAGCTTCGCGGGTAGGGATAGTGAAGCTTTCTTT
TRBV19	TRBD1	TRBJ1-4	.	CASRDRGRTNEKLFF	TGTGCCAGTCGGGACAGGGGGCGGACTAATGAAAAACTGTTTTTT
TRBV6-5	.	TRBJ1-2	.	CASFAGAGSNYGYTF	TGTGCCAGCTTCGCAGGGGCTGGATCTAACTATGGCTACACCTTC
TRBV7-7	.	TRBJ2-5	.	CASSPQIVAADQETQYF	TGTGCTAGCAGCCCCCAGATAGTCGCCGCGGATCAAGAGACCCAGTACTTC
TRBV14	.	TRBJ2-5	.	CASSQGQAQRETQYF	TGTGCCAGCAGCCAAGGACAGGCCCAACGGGAGACCCAGTACTTC
TRBV9	TRBD1	TRBJ2-1	.	CASSVEGAFYNEQFF	TGTGCCAGCAGCGTAGAGGGGGCTTTCTACAATGAGCAGTTCTTC
TRBV7-9	.	TRBJ2-5	once	CASSLSGGQETQYF	TGTGCCAGCAGCTTATCCGGGGGCCAAGAGACCCAGTACTTC
TRBV5-6	.	TRBJ2-2	.	CASSPRGGPNTGELFF	TGTGCCAGCAGCCCCCGGGGAGGCCCGAACACCGGGGAGCTGTTTTTT
TRBV6-5	.	TRBJ1-4	.	CASRGPDILEKLFF	TGTGCCAGCAGGGGGCCGGACATATTAGAAAAACTGTTTTTT
TRBV19	TRBD1	TRBJ1-6	.	CASSDDRGWNSPLHF	TGTGCCAGTAGCGACGACAGGGGGTGGAATTCACCCCTCCACTTT
TRBV20-1	TRBD1	TRBJ2-1	.	CSASDREQFF	TGCAGTGCTTCGGACAGGGAGCAGTTCTTC
TRBV7-2	.	TRBJ1-4	.	CASSLTLTANEKLFF	TGTGCCAGCAGCCTCACTCTTACGGCTAATGAAAAACTGTTTTTT
TRBV7-3	TRBD2	TRBJ2-5	.	CASSTGTSGLGETQYF	TGTGCCAGCAGCACCGGGACTAGCGGCCTGGGGGAGACCCAGTACTTC
TRBV5-1	TRBD2	TRBJ2-7	few	CASRTSGVPSYEQYF	TGCGCCAGCAGGACTAGCGGGGTACCATCCTACGAGCAGTACTTC